This T cell receptor beta chain came from a study of OX40 agonist ivuxolimab in advanced cancers. Study summary: Three dose-escalation patients had partial responses: one with hepatocellular carcinoma and two with cutaneous melanoma. Broader study findings: CD4+ T cells averaged fewer expanded clones than CD8+ T cells.

The protocol was immunoSEQ multiplex PCR, while the TCRdb copy is restricted to in-frame clones and leaves out a portion. The table lists more than 55,000 clones, around four fifths of them singletons. As concerns this clone: The antigen is not known.

The source is an adult with an advanced solid tumor such as melanoma, head and neck, liver or kidney cancer. The starting material was CD4+ or CD8+ T cells sorted from blood, obtained in a trial of the OX40 agonist ivuxolimab.

This CDR3 is CASSKGTGPNQPQHF. CDR3 coding DNA: TGTGCCAGCAGCAAAGGGACAGGCCCAAATCAGCCCCAGCATTTT. V and J are TRBV5-6 and TRBJ1-5; TRBD1 matches 8 bases. Germline-derived CDR1 and CDR2 are SGHDT and YYEEEE. With 4 bases clipped from V and 4 bases from J, the junction kept 7 bases outside the gene matches. This CDR3 has 15 residues.